The 13 T cell receptor beta chains presented below share a single source sample, sequenced in a study of T cell changes during pregnancy in multiple sclerosis. Using immunoSEQ multiplex PCR, the repertoire was profiled, and TCRdb retains in-frame clones only, with some absent. The table includes about 70,000 clones, around nine tenths detected once. The source material was peripheral blood, sampled in the second trimester of pregnancy. These receptor sequences come from a female donor in good health, enrolled as a control in a pregnancy study.

This chain uses TRBV30 with TRBJ2-1; a possible D gene is TRBD1 (6 bases). The CDR3 sequence is 12 residues long. Germline CDR1 GTSNPN, CDR2 SVGIG (reference sequence). Trimming removed 8 bases at V and 1 base at J, with 9 bases between. CDR3 sequence (DNA): TGTGCCGGGACACTTTCCTACAATGAGCAGTTCTTC. Its protein product is CAGTLSYNEQFF.

The J gene is TRBJ2-5, the V gene TRBV19, with a possible D match to TRBD1 (6 bases). Germline V lookup: CDR1 LNHDA, CDR2 SQIVND (reference sequence). CDR3 length: 14 amino acids. V was shortened by 3 bases and J by 1 base, with 9 bases between the two germline ends. This CDR3 reads CASSMSRGQETQYF. DNA of the CDR3: TGTGCCAGTAGTATGAGCAGGGGCCAAGAGACCCAGTACTTC.

The chain is built from TRBV5-6 and TRBJ2-3; D remains ambiguous. The CDR3 extends over 11 amino acids. CDR1 SGHDT and CDR2 YYEEEE come from the germline V gene. The V end lost 3 bases, the J end lost 4 bases, and 3 bases lay between the germline ends. CDR3 loop: CASSSADTQYF. In DNA form, the CDR3 reads TGTGCCAGCAGCTCGGCAGATACGCAGTATTTT. Full variable domain (rest looked up from reference TRBV5-6 and TRBJ2-3): DAGVTQSPTHLIKTRGQQVTLRCSPKSGHDTVSWYQQALGQGPQFIFQYYEEEERQRGNFPDRFSGHQFPNYSSELNVNALLLGDSALYLCASSSADTQYFGPGTRLTVL.

The V call is TRBV7-2, the J call TRBJ1-4; TRBD1 aligns across 8 bases. V shed 6 bases and J 8 bases; nucleotides not matched to a gene: 8. This CDR3 spans 14 amino acids. The V gene's germline CDR1 is SGHTA and CDR2 FQGNSA. The CDR3 is CASSLDRGGEKLFF. CDR3 in DNA: TGTGCCAGCAGTCTCGACAGGGGAGGCGAAAAACTGTTTTTT.

This chain connects TRBV12-5 to TRBJ1-2, with unresolved D. CDR1 LGHNT and CDR2 FRNRAP come from the germline V gene. This CDR3 has 15 amino acids. The V end was cut by 1 base, the J end by 0 bases, with 9 bases between. In nucleotides, the CDR3 is TGTGCTAGTGGTTTGGAGACACAGTCTAACTATGGCTACACCTTC. Its translation is CASGLETQSNYGYTF.

The V and J genes are TRBV7-8 and TRBJ2-7; D not resolved. Germline assignment: CDR1 SGHVS and CDR2 FQNEAQ. The V gene lost 6 bases and the J gene lost 1 base, with 10 bases spanning the gap. The CDR3 is 13 amino acids. The CDR3 spells CASRSGRSYEQYF. In nucleotides, the CDR3 is TGTGCCAGCAGGTCTGGTCGGTCCTACGAGCAGTACTTC.

The chain has TRBV4-3 and TRBJ2-3, with D possibly matching TRBD2 (5 bases). The V gene's germline CDR1 is LGHNA and CDR2 YSLEER. The CDR3 runs to 16 residues. The V end was cut by 3 bases, the J end by 1 base, with 14 bases between. For the CDR3, the DNA is TGCGCCAGCAGCCACCGAACCGGGGTCGGCACAGATACGCAGTATTTT. Amino acids: CASSHRTGVGTDTQYF.

This rearrangement joins TRBV4-2 to TRBJ2-7, with 9 bases that match TRBD2. The V gene end was trimmed by 5 bases and the J gene end by 4 bases; junction bases not matched to a gene: 15. Germline CDR1 reads LGHNA; CDR2 reads YNFKEQ. CDR3 length equals 17 residues. The CDR3 DNA sequence: TGTGCCAGCAGCGAGGGCTTTGGAGCGGGGGGACTTTACGAGCAGTACTTC. It is translated as CASSEGFGAGGLYEQYF.

The CDR3 is CASRTSGGNEQFF. The CDR3 region has the DNA TGTGCCAGCCGAACTAGCGGGGGGAACGAGCAGTTCTTC. This rearrangement joins TRBV7-9 to TRBJ2-1; 12 bases map to TRBD2. The CDR3 is 13 residues long. V lost 8 bases, J lost 10 bases, and 6 bases stayed unmatched. Germline V CDR1 and CDR2: SEHNR, FQNEAQ (reference sequence).

This clone came up once. The chain carries TRBV10-3 and TRBJ2-1; a weak D match, TRBD1 (5 bases). The CDR3 has 11 amino acids. Germline CDR1 ENHRY, CDR2 SYGVKD. Trimming removed 5 bases from V and 6 bases from J, with 5 bases in between. The CDR3, as DNA: TGTGCCATCAGTCAGGGCAATGAGCAGTTCTTC. It translates to CAISQGNEQFF.

J is TRBJ2-4 and V is TRBV7-9; D possibly corresponds to TRBD1 (6 bases). The CDR3 extends over 15 amino acids. Trimming cost V 5 bases and J 0 bases, with 11 bases left between them. The germline CDR1 and CDR2 sequences are SEHNR and FQNEAQ (reference sequence). DNA of the CDR3: TGTGCCAGCAGCCTCACAGGGCCAGCCAAAAACATTCAGTACTTC. Translating it yields CASSLTGPAKNIQYF.

V and J are TRBV18 and TRBJ2-7, with TRBD1 as a possible D gene (5 bases). In germline, CDR1 is KGHSH, CDR2 LQKENI. V was clipped by 4 bases and J by 4 bases, with 17 bases between them. The CDR3 length is 15 residues. CDR3 region: CASSQHQGASYEQYF. The DNA for the CDR3 is TGTGCCAGCTCACAACACCAGGGTGCTTCTTACGAGCAGTACTTC.

The chain couples TRBV6-1 to TRBJ2-1, with D tentatively TRBD2 (7 bases). The CDR3 is 13 amino acids. Trimming took 5 bases from V and 7 from J, leaving 12 bases between them. CDR1 and CDR2 from the germline V gene are MNHNS and SASEGT. As DNA, the CDR3 is TGTGCCAGCAGTTGGGGGGGGGCTAATGAGCAGTTCTTC. Protein sequence: CASSWGGANEQFF.